These 10 T cell receptor beta chains originate from one sample sequenced in a study of blood T cell repertoires in COVID-19. Clones were sequenced by immunoSEQ multiplex PCR, and TCRdb holds only the in-frame ones, with some missing. There are around 220,000 clones in the sample; roughly 84% occur only once, and less than 7% lies in the top ten. Sample: PBMCs or T cells enriched from blood (not recorded which). The receptor set was obtained from a woman aged 40-49 years who had recovered from COVID-19.

The CDR3 loop reads CASSLELNTEAFF. As DNA, the CDR3 is TGTGCCAGCTCACTAGAATTGAACACTGAAGCTTTCTTT. The J gene is TRBJ1-1, the V gene TRBV18; D remains unclear. In germline, CDR1 is KGHSH, CDR2 LQKENI. The CDR3 runs to 13 residues. The V end was cut by 4 bases, the J end by 0 bases, with 6 bases between.

This clone appeared a few times. The J gene is TRBJ1-2, the V gene TRBV4-3; tentatively, D is TRBD1 (5 bases). The V gene's germline CDR1 is LGHNA and CDR2 YSLEER. V gave up 1 base and J gave up 4 bases, with 13 bases separating them. The CDR3 spans 15 residues. The CDR3: CASSQGKQEIYGYTF. CDR3 in DNA: TGCGCCAGCAGCCAAGGTAAACAGGAGATCTATGGCTACACCTTC.

The CDR3 coding sequence is TGTGCCAGTAGTATCCGCGGCTCGAACACTGAAGCTTTCTTT. It is translated as CASSIRGSNTEAFF. The V call is TRBV19, the J call TRBJ1-1; D is undetermined. Germline V gene data show CDR1 as LNHDA and CDR2 as SQIVND (reference sequence). The CDR3 has 14 amino acids. Trimming took 3 bases from V and 1 from J, leaving 9 bases between them.

The chain combines TRBV6-5 with TRBJ2-3; D is unclear. Trimming removed 6 bases from V and 2 bases from J, with 12 bases in between. In germline, CDR1 is MNHEY, CDR2 SVGAGI. CDR3 size: 14 residues. CDR3 amino acids: CASRTFGLTDTQYF. In DNA, the CDR3 is TGTGCCAGCAGGACTTTCGGCCTCACAGATACGCAGTATTTT.

CDR3 in amino acids: CASSFPSGDSYEQYF. DNA of the CDR3: TGCGCCAGCAGCTTCCCTAGCGGGGACTCCTACGAGCAGTACTTC. V is TRBV5-1 and J is TRBJ2-7, with 9 bases identical to TRBD2. Germline assignment: CDR1 SGHRS and CDR2 YFSETQ. Unmatched junction bases numbered 3, after V lost 2 bases and J lost 0 bases. This CDR3 has 15 residues.

The chain joins TRBV7-6 to TRBJ2-7; TRBD1 is a possible D gene (5 bases). Trimming took 3 bases from V and 3 from J, leaving 12 bases between them. Germline V gene lookup returns CDR1 SGHVS and CDR2 FNYEAQ. This CDR3 is 14 amino acids long. CDR3 protein: CASSLPGRIYEQYF. In DNA form, the CDR3 reads TGTGCCAGCAGCTTGCCAGGGCGGATCTACGAGCAGTACTTC.

This chain uses TRBV4-1 with TRBJ2-4; the match to TRBD1 covers 7 bases. This CDR3 contains 16 residues. V shed 4 bases, J shed 8 bases, and the junction held 14 bases outside the gene matches. Germline loops: CDR1 MGHRA, CDR2 YSYEKL. The CDR3 DNA follows: TGCGCCAGCAGCCCATCCGGGACAGCGGTTTTCGACATTCAGTACTTC. As protein: CASSPSGTAVFDIQYF.

This clone was seen a few times. The chain joins TRBV6-1 to TRBJ1-1, with D tentatively TRBD1 (5 bases). V gave up 3 bases and J gave up 4 bases, with 12 bases separating them. The CDR3 contains 14 residues. From germline, CDR1 is MNHNS and CDR2 SASEGT. The CDR3 DNA follows: TGTGCCAGCAGTGATCTGGGGGGGGGCACTGAAGCTTTCTTT. It specifies CASSDLGGGTEAFF.

This clone was seen a handful of times. This rearrangement joins TRBV30 to TRBJ1-6, with D tentatively TRBD1 (5 bases). Germline loops: CDR1 GTSNPN, CDR2 SVGIG (reference sequence). This CDR3 contains 13 residues. The V gene lost 3 bases and the J gene lost 9 bases, with 12 bases spanning the gap. For the CDR3, the DNA is TGTGCCTGGAGCGGACAAGGCACTTCACCCCTCCACTTT. Protein product: CAWSGQGTSPLHF.

The genes are TRBV18 and TRBJ2-2; D is ambiguous. The CDR3 length is 12 residues. Germline V CDR1 and CDR2: KGHSH, LQKENI. The V end was cut by 6 bases, the J end by 2 bases, with 4 bases between. The CDR3 region is CASSLNTGELFF. CDR3 DNA: TGTGCCAGCTCCCTTAACACCGGGGAGCTGTTTTTT.